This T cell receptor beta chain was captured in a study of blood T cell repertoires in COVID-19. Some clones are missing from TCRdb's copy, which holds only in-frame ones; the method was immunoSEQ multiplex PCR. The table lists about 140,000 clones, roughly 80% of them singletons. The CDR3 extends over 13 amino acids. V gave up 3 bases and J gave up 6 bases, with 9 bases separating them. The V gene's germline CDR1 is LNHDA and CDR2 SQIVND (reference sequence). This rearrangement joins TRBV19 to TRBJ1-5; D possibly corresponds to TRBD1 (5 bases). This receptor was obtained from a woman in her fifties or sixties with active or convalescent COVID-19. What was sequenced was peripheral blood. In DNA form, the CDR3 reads TGTGCCAGTAGTATCCAAGGGGTTCAGCCCCAGCATTTT. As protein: CASSIQGVQPQHF.